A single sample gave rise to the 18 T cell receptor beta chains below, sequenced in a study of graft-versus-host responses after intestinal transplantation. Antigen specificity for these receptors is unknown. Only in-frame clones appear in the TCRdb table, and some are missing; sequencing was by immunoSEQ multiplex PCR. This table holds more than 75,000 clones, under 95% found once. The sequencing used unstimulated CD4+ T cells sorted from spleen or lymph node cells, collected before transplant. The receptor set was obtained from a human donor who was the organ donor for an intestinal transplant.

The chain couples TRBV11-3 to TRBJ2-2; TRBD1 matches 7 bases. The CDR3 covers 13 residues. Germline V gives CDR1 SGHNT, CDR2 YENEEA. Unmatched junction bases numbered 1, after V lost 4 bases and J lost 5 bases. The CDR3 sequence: CASSSTGTGELFF. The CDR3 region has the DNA TGTGCCAGCAGCTCGACAGGGACCGGGGAGCTGTTTTTT.

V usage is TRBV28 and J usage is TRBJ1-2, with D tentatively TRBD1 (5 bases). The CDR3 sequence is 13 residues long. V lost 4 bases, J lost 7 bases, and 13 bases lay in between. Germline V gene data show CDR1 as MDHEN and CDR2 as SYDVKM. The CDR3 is CASSSFDRGGYTF. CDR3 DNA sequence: TGTGCCAGCAGTTCCTTTGACAGAGGTGGCTACACCTTC.

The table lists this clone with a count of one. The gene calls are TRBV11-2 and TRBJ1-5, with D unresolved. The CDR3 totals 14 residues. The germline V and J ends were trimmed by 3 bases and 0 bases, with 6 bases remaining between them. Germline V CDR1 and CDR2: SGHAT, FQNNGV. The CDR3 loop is CASSFSSSNQPQHF. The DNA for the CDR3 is TGTGCCAGCAGCTTCTCTTCTAGCAATCAGCCCCAGCATTTT. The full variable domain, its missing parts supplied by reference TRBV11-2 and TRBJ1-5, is EAGVAQSPRYKIIEKRQSVAFWCNPISGHATLYWYQQILGQGPKLLIQFQNNGVVDDSQLPKDRFSAERLKGVDSTLKIQPAKLEDSAVYLCASSFSSSNQPQHFGDGTRLSIL.

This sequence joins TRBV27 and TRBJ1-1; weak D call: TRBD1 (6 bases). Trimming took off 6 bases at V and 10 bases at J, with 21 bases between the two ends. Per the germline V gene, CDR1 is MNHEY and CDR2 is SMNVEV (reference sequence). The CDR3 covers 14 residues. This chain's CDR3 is CASRAAGGLRGAFF. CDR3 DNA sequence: TGTGCCAGCAGAGCCGCGGGGGGCTTAAGGGGAGCTTTCTTT.

In DNA form, the CDR3 reads TGTGCCAGCAGCACCCCATCCGCCGGACAGCCACACTATGGCTACACCTTC. This codes for CASSTPSAGQPHYGYTF. The chain recombines TRBV13 with TRBJ1-2, with D possibly TRBD1 on 6 matching bases. This CDR3 has 17 amino acids. Per the germline V gene, CDR1 is PRHDT and CDR2 is FYEKMQ (reference sequence). Deletions cut 5 bases from V and 3 bases from J, with 22 bases between.

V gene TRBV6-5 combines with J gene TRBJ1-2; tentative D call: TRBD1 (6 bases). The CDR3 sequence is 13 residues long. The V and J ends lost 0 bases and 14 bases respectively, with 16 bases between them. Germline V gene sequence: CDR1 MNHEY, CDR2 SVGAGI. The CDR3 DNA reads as TGTGCCAGCAGTTACTCCGGGACACCACGGTATACCTTC. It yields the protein CASSYSGTPRYTF.

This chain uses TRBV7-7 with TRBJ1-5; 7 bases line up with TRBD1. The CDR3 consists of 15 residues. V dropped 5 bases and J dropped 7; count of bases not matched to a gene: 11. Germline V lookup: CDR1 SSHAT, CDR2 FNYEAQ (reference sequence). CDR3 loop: CASSAARQGGQPQHF. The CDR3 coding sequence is TGTGCCAGCAGCGCGGCTCGACAGGGCGGACAGCCCCAGCATTTT.

The CDR3 is CASSPGPTGGYGYTF. The CDR3 bases are TGCGCCAGCAGCCCGGGTCCGACAGGGGGATATGGCTACACCTTC. V usage is TRBV5-1 and J usage is TRBJ1-2, with 9 bases fitting TRBD1. The germline V gene encodes CDR1 SGHRS and CDR2 YFSETQ. V trimming: 4 bases; J trimming: 5 bases; junction bases outside the gene matches: 9. The CDR3 has 15 amino acids.

The chain's CDR3 is CASSFFLAGVYNEQFF. CDR3 nucleotide sequence: TGCGCCAGCAGCTTTTTCCTAGCGGGGGTGTACAATGAGCAGTTCTTC. The chain uses TRBV5-1 and TRBJ2-1; 10 bases are a match to TRBD2. The CDR3 extends over 16 amino acids. Germline V gene lookup returns CDR1 SGHRS and CDR2 YFSETQ. V dropped 2 bases and J dropped 4; count of bases not matched to a gene: 6.

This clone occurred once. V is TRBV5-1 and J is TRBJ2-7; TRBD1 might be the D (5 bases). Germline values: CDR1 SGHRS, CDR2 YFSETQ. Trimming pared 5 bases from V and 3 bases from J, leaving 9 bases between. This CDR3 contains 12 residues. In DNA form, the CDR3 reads TGCGCCAGCAGTGGGCAGGGCTACGAGCAGTACTTC. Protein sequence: CASSGQGYEQYF.

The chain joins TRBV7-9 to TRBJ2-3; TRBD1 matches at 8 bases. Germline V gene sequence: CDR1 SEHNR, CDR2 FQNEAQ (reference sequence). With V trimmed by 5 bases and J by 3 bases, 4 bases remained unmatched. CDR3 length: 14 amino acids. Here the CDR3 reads CASSNRGRTDTQYF. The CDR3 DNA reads TGTGCCAGCAGCAACAGGGGGAGGACAGATACGCAGTATTTT.

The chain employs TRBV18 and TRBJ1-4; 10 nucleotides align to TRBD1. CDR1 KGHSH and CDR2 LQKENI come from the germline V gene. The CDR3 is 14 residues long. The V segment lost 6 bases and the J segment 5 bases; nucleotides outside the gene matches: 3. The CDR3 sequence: CASSRQGANEKLFF. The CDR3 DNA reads TGTGCCAGCTCTCGACAGGGGGCGAATGAAAAACTGTTTTTT.

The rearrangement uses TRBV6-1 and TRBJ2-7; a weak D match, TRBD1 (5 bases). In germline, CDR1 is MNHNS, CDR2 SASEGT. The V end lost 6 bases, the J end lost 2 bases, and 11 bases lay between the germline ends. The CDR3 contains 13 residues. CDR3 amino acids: CASRVTGPYEQYF. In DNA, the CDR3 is TGTGCCAGCAGGGTAACAGGACCCTACGAGCAGTACTTC.

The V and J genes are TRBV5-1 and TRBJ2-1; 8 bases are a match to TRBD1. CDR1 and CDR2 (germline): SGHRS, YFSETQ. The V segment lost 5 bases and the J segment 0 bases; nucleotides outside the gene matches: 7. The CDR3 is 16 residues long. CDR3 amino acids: CASRRRTGSSYNEQFF. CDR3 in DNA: TGCGCCAGCAGGCGGCGGACAGGGAGCTCCTACAATGAGCAGTTCTTC.

This CDR3 is CASSAAGTGATEAFF. CDR3 coding DNA: TGTGCCAGCAGTGCAGCCGGGACAGGGGCCACTGAAGCTTTCTTT. This chain joins TRBV28 and TRBJ1-1; 10 bases align to TRBD1. With 5 bases clipped from V and 4 bases from J, the junction kept 7 bases outside the gene matches. From germline, CDR1 is MDHEN and CDR2 SYDVKM. This CDR3 region has 15 residues.

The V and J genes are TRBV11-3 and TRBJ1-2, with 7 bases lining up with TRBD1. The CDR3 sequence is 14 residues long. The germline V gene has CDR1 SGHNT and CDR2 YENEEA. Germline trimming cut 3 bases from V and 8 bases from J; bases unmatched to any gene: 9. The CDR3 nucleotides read TGTGCCAGCAGCTTCAGACAGGGACGAGGCGGCTACACCTTC. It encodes CASSFRQGRGGYTF.

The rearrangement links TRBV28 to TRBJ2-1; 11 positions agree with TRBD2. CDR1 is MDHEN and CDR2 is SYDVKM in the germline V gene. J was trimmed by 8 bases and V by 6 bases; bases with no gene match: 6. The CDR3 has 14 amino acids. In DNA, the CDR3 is TGTGCCAGCAGCCTGACTAGCGGGACCCATGAGCAGTTCTTC. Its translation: CASSLTSGTHEQFF.

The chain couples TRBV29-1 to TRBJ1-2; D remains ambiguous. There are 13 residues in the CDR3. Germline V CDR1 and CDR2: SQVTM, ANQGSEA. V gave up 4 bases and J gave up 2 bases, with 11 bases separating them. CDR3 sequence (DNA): TGCAGCGTTGGGAGGGCCCCCAACTATGGCTACACCTTC. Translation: CSVGRAPNYGYTF.